The clone carrying this TCR beta chain was seen a few times. While infection was still active, Seattle patients were enrolled and then followed longitudinally. These data originate in a study of blood T cell repertoires in COVID-19. Overall study context: Samples taken during acute and convalescent COVID-19 were collected in the United States, Italy and Spain. The analysed material was cDNA or gDNA that came from T cells, B-cell-depleted T cells, or PBMCs.

Methods used by the authors: Amplified reference gene primers provided the basis for estimating nucleated cell counts. Sequencing used immunoSEQ multiplex PCR; TCRdb keeps in-frame clones, though not all of them. Clone size and V and J calls were adopted from that table, with D and trimming inferred from the DNA. Here the sample spans roughly 150,000 clones, 75% to 85% being singletons. The sample consisted of peripheral blood. The receptor's source is a woman aged 60-75 years with COVID-19, enrolled during active disease.

The CDR3 here is CASSFGQTYEQYV. CDR3 nucleotide sequence: TGTGCCAGCAGCTTTGGGCAGACCTACGAGCAGTACGTC. The chain employs TRBV11-2 and TRBJ2-7; no definite D call. V was cut by 3 bases and J by 2 bases, with 8 bases left in between. This CDR3 is built from 13 residues. Per the germline V gene, CDR1 is SGHAT and CDR2 is FQNNGV.